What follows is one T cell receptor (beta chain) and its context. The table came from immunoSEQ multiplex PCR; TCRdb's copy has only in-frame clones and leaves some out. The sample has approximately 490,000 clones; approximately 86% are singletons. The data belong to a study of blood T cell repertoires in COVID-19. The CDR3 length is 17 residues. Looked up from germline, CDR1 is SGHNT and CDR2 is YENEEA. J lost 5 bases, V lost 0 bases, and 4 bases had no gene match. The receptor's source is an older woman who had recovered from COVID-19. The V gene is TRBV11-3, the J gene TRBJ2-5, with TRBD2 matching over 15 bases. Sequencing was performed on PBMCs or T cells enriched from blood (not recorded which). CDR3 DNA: TGTGCCAGCAGCTTAGAGGGACTAGCGGGGGGATGTGAGACCCAGTACTTC. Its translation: CASSLEGLAGGCETQYF.